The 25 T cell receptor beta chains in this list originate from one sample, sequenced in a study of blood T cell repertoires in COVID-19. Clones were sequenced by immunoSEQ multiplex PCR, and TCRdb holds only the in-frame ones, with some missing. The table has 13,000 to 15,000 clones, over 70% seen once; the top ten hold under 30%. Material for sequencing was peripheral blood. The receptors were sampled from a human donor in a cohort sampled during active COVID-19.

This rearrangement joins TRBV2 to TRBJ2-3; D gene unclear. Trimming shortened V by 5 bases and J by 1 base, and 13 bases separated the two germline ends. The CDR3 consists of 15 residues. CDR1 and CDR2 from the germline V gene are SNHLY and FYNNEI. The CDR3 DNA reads TGTGCCAGCAGTCGCATGGCTGGAGGCACAGATACGCAGTATTTT. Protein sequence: CASSRMAGGTDTQYF.

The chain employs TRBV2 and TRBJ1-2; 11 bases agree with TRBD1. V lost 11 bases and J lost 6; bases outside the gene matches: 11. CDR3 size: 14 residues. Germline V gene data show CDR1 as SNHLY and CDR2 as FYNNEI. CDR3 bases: TGTGCCGAATCGGACAGGGGGCGCGGGAATGGCTACACCTTC. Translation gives CAESDRGRGNGYTF.

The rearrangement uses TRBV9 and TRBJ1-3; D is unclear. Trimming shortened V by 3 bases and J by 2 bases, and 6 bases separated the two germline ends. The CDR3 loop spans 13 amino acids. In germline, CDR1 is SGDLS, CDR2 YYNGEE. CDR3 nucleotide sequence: TGTGCCAGCAGCGCAGGTGCTGGAAACACCATATATTTT. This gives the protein CASSAGAGNTIYF.

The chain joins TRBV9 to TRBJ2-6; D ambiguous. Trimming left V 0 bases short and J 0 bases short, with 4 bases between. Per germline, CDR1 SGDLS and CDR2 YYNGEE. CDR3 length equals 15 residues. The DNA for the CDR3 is TGTGCCAGCAGCGTAGACATCTCTGGGGCCAACGTCCTGACTTTC. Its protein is CASSVDISGANVLTF.

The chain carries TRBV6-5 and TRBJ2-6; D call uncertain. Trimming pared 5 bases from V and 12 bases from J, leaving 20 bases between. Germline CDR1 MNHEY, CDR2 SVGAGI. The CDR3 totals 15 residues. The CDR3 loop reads CASSPRSGWSPVLTF. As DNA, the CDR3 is TGTGCCAGCAGTCCTCGCTCCGGGTGGTCCCCCGTCCTGACTTTC.

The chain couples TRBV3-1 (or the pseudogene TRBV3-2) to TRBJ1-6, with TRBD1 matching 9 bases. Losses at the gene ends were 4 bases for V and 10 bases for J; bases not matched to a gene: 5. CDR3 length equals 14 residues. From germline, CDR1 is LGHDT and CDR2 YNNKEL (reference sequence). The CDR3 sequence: CASSPGTGRSPLHF. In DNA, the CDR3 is TGTGCCAGCAGCCCGGGGACAGGGAGGTCACCCCTCCACTTT.

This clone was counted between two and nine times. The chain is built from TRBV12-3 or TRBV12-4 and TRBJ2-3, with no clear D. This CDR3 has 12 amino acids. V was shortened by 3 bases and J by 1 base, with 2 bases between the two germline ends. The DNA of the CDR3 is TGTGCCAGCAGTTTCGGCACAGATACGCAGTATTTT. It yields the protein CASSFGTDTQYF.

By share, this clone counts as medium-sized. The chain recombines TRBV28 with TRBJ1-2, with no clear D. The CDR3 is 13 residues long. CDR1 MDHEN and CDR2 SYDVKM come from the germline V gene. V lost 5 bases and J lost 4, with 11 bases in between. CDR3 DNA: TGTGCCAGCAGTCCTGTCGTGAGCTATGGCTACACCTTC. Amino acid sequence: CASSPVVSYGYTF.

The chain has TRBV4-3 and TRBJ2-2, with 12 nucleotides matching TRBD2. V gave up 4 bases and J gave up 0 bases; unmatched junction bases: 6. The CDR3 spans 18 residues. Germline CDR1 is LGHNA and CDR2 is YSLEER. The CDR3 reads CASSPRLAGEANTGELFF. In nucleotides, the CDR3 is TGCGCCAGCAGCCCACGACTAGCGGGAGAGGCGAACACCGGGGAGCTGTTTTTT.

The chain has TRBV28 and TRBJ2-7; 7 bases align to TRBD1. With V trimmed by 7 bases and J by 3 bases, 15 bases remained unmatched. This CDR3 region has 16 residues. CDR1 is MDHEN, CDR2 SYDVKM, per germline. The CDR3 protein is CASTPKRDSLIYEQYF. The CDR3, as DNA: TGTGCCAGCACCCCGAAACGGGACAGTCTGATCTACGAGCAGTACTTC.

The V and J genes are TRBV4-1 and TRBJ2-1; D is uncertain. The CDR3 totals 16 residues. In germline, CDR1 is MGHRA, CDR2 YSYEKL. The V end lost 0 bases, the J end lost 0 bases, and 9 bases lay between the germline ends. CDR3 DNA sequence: TGCGCCAGCAGCCAAGATCGTAGTAACTCCTACAATGAGCAGTTCTTC. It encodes CASSQDRSNSYNEQFF.

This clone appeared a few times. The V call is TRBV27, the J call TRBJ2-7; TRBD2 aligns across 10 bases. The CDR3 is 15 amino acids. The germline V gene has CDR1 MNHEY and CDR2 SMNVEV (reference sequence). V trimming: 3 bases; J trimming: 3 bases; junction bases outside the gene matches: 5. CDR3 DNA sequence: TGTGCCAGCAGTTTCGGACTAGCGGAAAACTACGAGCAGTACTTC. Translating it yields CASSFGLAENYEQYF.

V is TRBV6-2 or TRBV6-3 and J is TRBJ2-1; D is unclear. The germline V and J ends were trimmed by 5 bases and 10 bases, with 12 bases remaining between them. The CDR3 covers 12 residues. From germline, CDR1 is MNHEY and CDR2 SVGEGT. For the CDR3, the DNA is TGTGCCAGCAGTCTTTACAGTACGGAGCAGTTCTTC. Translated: CASSLYSTEQFF.

CDR3 region: CASSWVERETQYF. The CDR3 nucleotides read TGTGCCAGCAGCTGGGTAGAGAGGGAGACCCAGTACTTC. This chain uses TRBV7-2 with TRBJ2-5; the D is unclear. CDR3 length: 13 residues. Germline V CDR1 and CDR2: SGHTA, FQGNSA. V lost 4 bases, J lost 5 bases, and 11 bases lay in between.

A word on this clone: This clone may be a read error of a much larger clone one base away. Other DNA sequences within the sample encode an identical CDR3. This CDR3 is CASSPGTTQETQYF. The CDR3 DNA reads as TGTGCCAGCAGTCCCGGGACAACTCAAGAGACCCAGTACTTC. V and J are TRBV27 and TRBJ2-5; tentative D call: TRBD1 (6 bases). V lost 5 bases to trimming and J lost 2 bases, with 12 bases between them. The CDR3 runs 14 residues. Per germline, CDR1 MNHEY and CDR2 SMNVEV (reference sequence).

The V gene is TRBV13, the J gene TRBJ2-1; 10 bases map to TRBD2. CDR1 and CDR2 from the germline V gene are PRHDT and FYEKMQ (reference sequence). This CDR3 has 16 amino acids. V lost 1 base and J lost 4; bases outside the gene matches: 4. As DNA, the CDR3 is TGTGCCAGCAGCTTAGTACCTAGCGGGAGTTACAATGAGCAGTTCTTC. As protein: CASSLVPSGSYNEQFF.

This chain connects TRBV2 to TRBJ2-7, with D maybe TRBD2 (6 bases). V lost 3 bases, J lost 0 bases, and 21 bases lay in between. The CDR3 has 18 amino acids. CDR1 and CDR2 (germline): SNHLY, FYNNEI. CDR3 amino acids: CASSDAEGRQVNSYEQYF. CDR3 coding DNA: TGTGCCAGCAGTGATGCGGAGGGACGGCAGGTAAACTCCTACGAGCAGTACTTC.

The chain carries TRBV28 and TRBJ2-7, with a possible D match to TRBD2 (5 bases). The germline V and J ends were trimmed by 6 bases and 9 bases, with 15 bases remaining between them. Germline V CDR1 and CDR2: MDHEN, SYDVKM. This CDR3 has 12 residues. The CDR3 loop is CASSRELVWQYF. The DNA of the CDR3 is TGTGCCAGCAGCCGGGAACTGGTTTGGCAGTACTTC.

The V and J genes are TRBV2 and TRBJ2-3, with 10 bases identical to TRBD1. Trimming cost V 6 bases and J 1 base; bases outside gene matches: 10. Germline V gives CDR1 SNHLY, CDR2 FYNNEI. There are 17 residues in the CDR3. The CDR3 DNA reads TGTGCCAGCAGGGACCTTCCGGGACAGGGGCGCACAGATACGCAGTATTTT. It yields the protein CASRDLPGQGRTDTQYF.

This CDR3 reads CASTAASKDTQYF. CDR3 nucleotides: TGCGCCAGCACGGCGGCTTCAAAGGATACGCAGTATTTT. The chain uses TRBV10-2 and TRBJ2-3; D uncertain. The CDR3 has 13 residues. V was clipped by 7 bases and J by 6 bases, with 14 bases between them. Germline V CDR1 and CDR2: WSHSY, SAAADI.

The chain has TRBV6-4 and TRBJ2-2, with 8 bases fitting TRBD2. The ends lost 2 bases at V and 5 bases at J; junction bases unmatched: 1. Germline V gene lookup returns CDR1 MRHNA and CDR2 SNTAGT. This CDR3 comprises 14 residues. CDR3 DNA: TGTGCCAGCAGTGACGCGGGAGGTACCGGGGAGCTGTTTTTT. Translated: CASSDAGGTGELFF.

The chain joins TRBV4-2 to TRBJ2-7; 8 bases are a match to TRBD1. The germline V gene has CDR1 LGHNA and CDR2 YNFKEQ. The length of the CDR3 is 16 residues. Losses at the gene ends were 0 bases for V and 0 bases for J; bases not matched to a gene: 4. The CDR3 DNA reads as TGTGCCAGCAGCCAAGATGGGGGGACAGGCTCCTACGAGCAGTACTTC. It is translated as CASSQDGGTGSYEQYF.

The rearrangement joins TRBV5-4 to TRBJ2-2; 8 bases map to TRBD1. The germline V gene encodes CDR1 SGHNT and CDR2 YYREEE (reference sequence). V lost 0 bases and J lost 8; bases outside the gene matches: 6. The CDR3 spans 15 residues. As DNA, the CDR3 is TGTGCCAGCAGCTTGGACGACAGGGGAGGAGGGGAGCTGTTTTTT. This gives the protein CASSLDDRGGGELFF. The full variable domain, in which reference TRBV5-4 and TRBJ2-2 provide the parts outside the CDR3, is ETGVTQSPTHLIKTRGQQVTLRCSSQSGHNTVSWYQQALGQGPQFIFQYYREEENGRGNFPPRFSGLQFPNYSSELNVNALELDDSALYLCASSLDDRGGGELFFGEGSRLTVL.

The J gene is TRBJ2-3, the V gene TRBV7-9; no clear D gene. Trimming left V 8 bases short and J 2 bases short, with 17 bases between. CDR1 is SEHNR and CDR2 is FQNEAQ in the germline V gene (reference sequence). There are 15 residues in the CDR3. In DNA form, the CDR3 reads TGTGCCAGCCGATCCTCGGAGCAACCCACAGATACGCAGTATTTT. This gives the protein CASRSSEQPTDTQYF. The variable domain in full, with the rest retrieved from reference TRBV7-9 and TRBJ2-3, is DTGVSQNPRHKITKRGQNVTFRCDPISEHNRLYWYRQTLGQGPEFLTYFQNEAQLEKSRLLSDRFSAERPKGSFSTLEIQRTEQGDSAMYLCASRSSEQPTDTQYFGPGTRLTVL.

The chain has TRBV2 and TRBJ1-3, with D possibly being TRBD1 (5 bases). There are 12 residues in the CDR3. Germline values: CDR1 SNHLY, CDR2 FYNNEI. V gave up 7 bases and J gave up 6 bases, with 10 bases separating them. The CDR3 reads CASKGQENTIYF. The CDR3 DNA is TGTGCCAGCAAGGGGCAAGAAAACACCATATATTTT.